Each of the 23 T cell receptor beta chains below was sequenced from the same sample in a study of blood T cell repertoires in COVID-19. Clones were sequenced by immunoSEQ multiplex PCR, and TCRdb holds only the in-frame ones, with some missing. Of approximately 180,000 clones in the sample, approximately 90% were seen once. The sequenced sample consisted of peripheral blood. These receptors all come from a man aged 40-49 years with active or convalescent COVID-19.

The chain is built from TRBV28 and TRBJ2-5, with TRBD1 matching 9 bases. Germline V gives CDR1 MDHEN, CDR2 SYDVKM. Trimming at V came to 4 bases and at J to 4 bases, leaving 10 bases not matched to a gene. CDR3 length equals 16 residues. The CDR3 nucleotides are TGTGCCAGCAGTTCGCTCCGGGACAGGGATACAGAGACCCAGTACTTC. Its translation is CASSSLRDRDTETQYF.

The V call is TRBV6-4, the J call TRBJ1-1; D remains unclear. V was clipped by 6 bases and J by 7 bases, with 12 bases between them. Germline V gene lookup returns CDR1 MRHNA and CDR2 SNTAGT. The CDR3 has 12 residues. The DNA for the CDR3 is TGTGCCAGCAGGGCTACTTCGGGTGAAGCTTTCTTT. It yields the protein CASRATSGEAFF.

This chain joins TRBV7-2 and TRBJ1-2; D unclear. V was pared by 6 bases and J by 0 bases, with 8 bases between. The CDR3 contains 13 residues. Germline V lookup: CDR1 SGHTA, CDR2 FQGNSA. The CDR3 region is CASSVLANYGYTF. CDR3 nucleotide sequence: TGTGCCAGCAGTGTACTAGCTAACTATGGCTACACCTTC.

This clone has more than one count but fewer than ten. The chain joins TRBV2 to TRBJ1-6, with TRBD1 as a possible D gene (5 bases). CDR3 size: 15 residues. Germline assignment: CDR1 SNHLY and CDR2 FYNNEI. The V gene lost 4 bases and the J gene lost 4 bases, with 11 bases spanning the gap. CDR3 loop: CASSGQNNYNSPLHF. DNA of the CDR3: TGTGCCAGCAGTGGACAGAACAATTATAATTCACCCCTCCACTTT.

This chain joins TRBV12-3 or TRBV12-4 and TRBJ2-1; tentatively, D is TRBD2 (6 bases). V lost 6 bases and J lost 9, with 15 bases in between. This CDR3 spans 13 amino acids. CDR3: CASSTEPTSEQFF. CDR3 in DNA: TGTGCCAGCAGCACGGAGCCGACTAGTGAGCAGTTCTTC.

The CDR3, as DNA: TGTGCCAGCAGCCCAACCACAGGGATCAACACTGAAGCTTTCTTT. The encoded protein is CASSPTTGINTEAFF. The chain uses TRBV28 and TRBJ1-1; D might be TRBD1 (6 bases). Trimming stripped 6 bases from V and 2 bases from J, with 16 bases between. This CDR3 has 15 amino acids. Germline lookup yields CDR1 MDHEN and CDR2 SYDVKM.

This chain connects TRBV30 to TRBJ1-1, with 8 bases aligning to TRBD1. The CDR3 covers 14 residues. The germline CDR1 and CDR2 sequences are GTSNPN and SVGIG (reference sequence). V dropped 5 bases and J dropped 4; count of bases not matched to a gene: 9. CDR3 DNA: TGTGCCTGGTCTCACAGGGGGAGGGGCACTGAAGCTTTCTTT. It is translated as CAWSHRGRGTEAFF. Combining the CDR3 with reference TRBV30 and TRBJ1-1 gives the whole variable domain SQTIHQWPATLVQPVGSPLSLECTVEGTSNPNLYWYRQAAGRGLQLLFYSVGIGQISSEVPQNLSASRPQDRQFILSSKKLLLSDSGFYLCAWSHRGRGTEAFFGQGTRLTVV.

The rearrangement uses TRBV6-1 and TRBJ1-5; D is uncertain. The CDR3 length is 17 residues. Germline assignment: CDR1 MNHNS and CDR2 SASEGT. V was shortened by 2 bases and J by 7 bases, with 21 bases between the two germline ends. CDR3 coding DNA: TGTGCCAGCAGTGAAACCTTGGGTGGCGGGATGCCGCAGCCCCAGCATTTT. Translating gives CASSETLGGGMPQPQHF.

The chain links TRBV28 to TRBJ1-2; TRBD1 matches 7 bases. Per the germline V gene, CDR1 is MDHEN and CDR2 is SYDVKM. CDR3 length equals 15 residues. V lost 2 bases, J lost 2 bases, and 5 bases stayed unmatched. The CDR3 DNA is TGTGCCAGCAGTTTAATCACAGGGGCGAACTATGGCTACACCTTC. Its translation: CASSLITGANYGYTF.

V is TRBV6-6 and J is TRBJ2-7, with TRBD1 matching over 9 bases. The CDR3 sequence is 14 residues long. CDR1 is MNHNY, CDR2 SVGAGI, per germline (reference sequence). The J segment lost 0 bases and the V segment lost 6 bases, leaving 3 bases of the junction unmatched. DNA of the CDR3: TGTGCCAGCAGACCGACAGGGGGCTCCTACGAGCAGTACTTC. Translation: CASRPTGGSYEQYF.

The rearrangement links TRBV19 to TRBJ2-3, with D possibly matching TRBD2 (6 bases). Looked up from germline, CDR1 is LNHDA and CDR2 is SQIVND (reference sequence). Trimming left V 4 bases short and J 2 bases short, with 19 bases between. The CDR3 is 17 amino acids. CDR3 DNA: TGTGCCAGTAGTACCCGTCGGTTAGGGAGGAACACAGATACGCAGTATTTT. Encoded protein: CASSTRRLGRNTDTQYF.

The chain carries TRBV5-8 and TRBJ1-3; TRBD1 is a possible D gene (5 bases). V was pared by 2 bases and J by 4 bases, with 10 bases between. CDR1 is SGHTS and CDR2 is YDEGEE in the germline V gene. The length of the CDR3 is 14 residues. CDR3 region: CASSFRASGNTIYF. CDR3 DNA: TGTGCCAGCAGCTTCAGGGCTTCGGGAAACACCATATATTTT. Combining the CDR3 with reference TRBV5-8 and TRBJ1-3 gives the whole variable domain EAGVTQSPTHLIKTRGQQATLRCSPISGHTSVYWYQQALGLGLQFLLWYDEGEERNRGNFPPRFSGRQFPNYSSELNVNALELEDSALYLCASSFRASGNTIYFGEGSWLTVV.

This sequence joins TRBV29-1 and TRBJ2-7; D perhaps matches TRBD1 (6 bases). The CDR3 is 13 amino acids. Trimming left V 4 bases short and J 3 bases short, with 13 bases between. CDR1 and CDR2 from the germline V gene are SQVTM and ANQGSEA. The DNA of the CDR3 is TGCAGCGTTGTCGGACAGCTGAACTACGAGCAGTACTTC. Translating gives CSVVGQLNYEQYF.

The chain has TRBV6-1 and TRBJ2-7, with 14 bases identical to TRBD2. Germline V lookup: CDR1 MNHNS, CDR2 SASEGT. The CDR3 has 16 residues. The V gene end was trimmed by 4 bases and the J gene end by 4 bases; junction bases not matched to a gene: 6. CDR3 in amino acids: CASSVGTSGSSYEQYF. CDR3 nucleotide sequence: TGTGCCAGCAGTGTTGGGACTAGCGGGAGTTCGTACGAGCAGTACTTC.

CDR3 DNA sequence: TGTGCCAGCAGCCGCGATACAGGGGGCTTCGGTGAAGCTTTCTTT. Translated: CASSRDTGGFGEAFF. This chain connects TRBV14 to TRBJ1-1, with 9 bases aligning to TRBD1. This CDR3 region has 15 residues. The V and J ends lost 4 bases and 7 bases, in that order; junction bases with no gene match: 10. Germline-derived CDR1 and CDR2 are SGHDN and FVKESK. Full variable domain (rest looked up from reference TRBV14 and TRBJ1-1): EAGVTQFPSHSVIEKGQTVTLRCDPISGHDNLYWYRRVMGKEIKFLLHFVKESKQDESGMPNNRFLAERTGGTYSTLKVQPAELEDSGVYFCASSRDTGGFGEAFFGQGTRLTVV.

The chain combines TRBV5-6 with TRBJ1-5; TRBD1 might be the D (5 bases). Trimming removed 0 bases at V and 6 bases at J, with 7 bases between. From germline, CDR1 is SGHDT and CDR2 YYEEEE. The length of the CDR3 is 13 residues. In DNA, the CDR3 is TGTGCCAGCAGCTTGGCGGGGGTTCAGCCCCAGCATTTT. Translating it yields CASSLAGVQPQHF.

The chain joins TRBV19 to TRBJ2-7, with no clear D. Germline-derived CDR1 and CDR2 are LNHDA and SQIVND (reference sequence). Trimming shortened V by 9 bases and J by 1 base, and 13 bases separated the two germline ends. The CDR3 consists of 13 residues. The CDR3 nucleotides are TGTGCCAGCAGTCCCACGGGTTCCTACGAGCAGTACTTC. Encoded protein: CASSPTGSYEQYF.

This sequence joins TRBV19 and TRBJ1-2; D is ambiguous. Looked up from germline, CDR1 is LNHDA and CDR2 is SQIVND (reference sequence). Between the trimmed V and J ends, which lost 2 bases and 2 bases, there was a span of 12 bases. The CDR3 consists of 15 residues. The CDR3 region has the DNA TGTGCCAGTAGTATATTCGACACCTCAAACTATGGCTACACCTTC. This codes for CASSIFDTSNYGYTF.

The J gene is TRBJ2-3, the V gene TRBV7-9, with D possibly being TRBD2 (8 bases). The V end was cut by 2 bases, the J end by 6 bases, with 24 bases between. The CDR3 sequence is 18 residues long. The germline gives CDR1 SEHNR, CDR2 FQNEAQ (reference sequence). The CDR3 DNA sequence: TGTGCCAGCAGCTTAACAGGGGCTAGCGGGTTTTTTTTGGATACGCAGTATTTT. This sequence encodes CASSLTGASGFFLDTQYF.

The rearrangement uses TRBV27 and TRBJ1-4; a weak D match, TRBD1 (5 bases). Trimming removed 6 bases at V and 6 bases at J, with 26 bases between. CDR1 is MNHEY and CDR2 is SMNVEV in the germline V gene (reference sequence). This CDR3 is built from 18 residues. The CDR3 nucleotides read TGTGCCAGCAGAGACGCGGGGAGGGGCCGGGGCGTGGATGAAAAACTGTTTTTT. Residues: CASRDAGRGRGVDEKLFF.

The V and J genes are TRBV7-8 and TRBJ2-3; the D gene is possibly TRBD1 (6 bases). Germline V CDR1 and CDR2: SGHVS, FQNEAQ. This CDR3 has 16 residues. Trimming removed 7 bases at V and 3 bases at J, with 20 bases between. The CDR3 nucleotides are TGTGCCAGCACCCCGGGACATTGGAGACAGACAGATACGCAGTATTTT. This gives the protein CASTPGHWRQTDTQYF.

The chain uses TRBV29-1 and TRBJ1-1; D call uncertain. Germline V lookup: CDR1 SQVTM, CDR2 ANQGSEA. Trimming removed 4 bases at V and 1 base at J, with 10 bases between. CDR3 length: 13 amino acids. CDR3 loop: CSVGVSGNTEAFF. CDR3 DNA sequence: TGCAGCGTTGGGGTCTCAGGGAACACTGAAGCTTTCTTT. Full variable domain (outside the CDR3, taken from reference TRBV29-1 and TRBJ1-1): SAVISQKPSRDICQRGTSLTIQCQVDSQVTMMFWYRQQPGQSLTLIATANQGSEATYESGFVIDKFPISRPNLTFSTLTVSNMSPEDSSIYLCSVGVSGNTEAFFGQGTRLTVV.

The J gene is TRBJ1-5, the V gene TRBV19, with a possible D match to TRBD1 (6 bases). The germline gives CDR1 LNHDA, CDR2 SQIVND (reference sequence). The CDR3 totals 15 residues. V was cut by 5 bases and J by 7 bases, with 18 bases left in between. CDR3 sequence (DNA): TGTGCCAGTAGTCTCTTGGGGGCTCCTCACCAGCCCCAGCATTTT. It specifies CASSLLGAPHQPQHF.